Presented here are 14 T cell receptor beta chains from one specimen sequenced in a study of post-analysis software for immune sequencing data. Unique molecular identifiers featured in each of the TCR beta cDNA libraries. Each CDR3 protein is one row after TCRdb ran MiXCR on the PCR reads. Among 750,000 to 950,000 distinct CDR3 sequences, around 50% were seen once, and the ten largest hold 4.6%. Notes on the study in general: In patients, TRBV5-6, TRBV5-1 and TRBV20-1 belonged to five or six TRBV segments found more frequently than in controls.

The antigens for these receptors are not known. The sequenced sample was blood. The receptors originated from a girl under 18 with multiple sclerosis.

V usage is TRBV5-6 and J usage is TRBJ2-4, with 9 positions matching TRBD2. The DNA matches TRBJ2-7 better at its end, which makes the J call doubtful. Per germline, CDR1 SGHDT and CDR2 YYEEEE. The CDR3 runs 16 residues. CDR3 protein: CASSFEWASGDYEQYF. DNA for the CDR3: TGTGCCAGCAGCTTCGAGTGGGCTAGCGGGGACTACGAGCAGTACTTC.

V usage is TRBV2 and J usage is TRBJ2-1; 16 bases map to TRBD2. The length of the CDR3 is 16 residues. The V segment lost 5 bases and the J segment 9 bases; nucleotides outside the gene matches: 7. CDR1 and CDR2 (germline): SNHLY, FYNNEI. The CDR3 loop reads CASSTGTSGGDGEQFF. CDR3 DNA: TGTGCCAGCAGTACCGGGACTAGCGGGGGGGACGGTGAGCAGTTCTTC.

The rearrangement links TRBV2 to TRBJ2-1; 8 bases align to TRBD2. V shed 7 bases and J 8 bases; nucleotides not matched to a gene: 13. CDR1 is SNHLY and CDR2 is FYNNEI in the germline V gene. The CDR3 is 15 amino acids. The CDR3 DNA reads as TGTGCCAGCAAGGAGGGGAGCGGGGGCCAGCATGAGCAGTTCTTC. Translated: CASKEGSGGQHEQFF.

The chain combines TRBV29-1 with TRBJ2-7, with 8 bases lining up with TRBD1. This CDR3 comprises 14 residues. CDR1 is SQVTM and CDR2 is ANQGSEA in the germline V gene. V gave up 4 bases and J gave up 12 bases; unmatched junction bases: 17. In DNA form, the CDR3 reads TGCAGCGTTGTCTCAGGGGGCCGCCCAGAGACCCGGTACTTC. This sequence encodes CSVVSGGRPETRYF.

This chain joins TRBV18 and TRBJ2-1; perhaps TRBD2 as D (6 bases). The CDR3 has 15 amino acids. Germline assignment: CDR1 KGHSH and CDR2 LQKENI. The V gene lost 2 bases and the J gene lost 5 bases, with 13 bases spanning the gap. Written as DNA, the CDR3 is TGTGCCAGCTCACCAACTAGCCCTAAAGACAATGAGCAGTTCTTC. This sequence encodes CASSPTSPKDNEQFF.

The gene calls are TRBV20-1 and TRBJ2-7; D not resolved. TRBJ2-5 explains the end of the DNA better; the J call may be wrong. Germline CDR1 and CDR2: DFQATT and SNEGSKA (reference sequence). The CDR3 loop spans 14 amino acids. CDR3 coding DNA: TGCAGTGCTAGAGATCTCCGGCAGCTTGAGACCCAGTACTTC. Its translation: CSARDLRQLETQYF.

This clonotype was detected once. At one boundary the junction diverges from the germline segment, which might be a read error. The chain carries TRBV28 and TRBJ2-1; D perhaps matches TRBD2 (6 bases). The germline CDR1 and CDR2 sequences are MDHEN and SYDVKM. This CDR3 region has 16 residues. Written as DNA, the CDR3 is TGTGCCGGCAGTCCAATCCGGGACTCCTCCTACAGTGAGCAGTTCTTC. This translates into CAGSPIRDSSYSEQFF.

The chain links TRBV29-1 to TRBJ1-2; D might be TRBD1 (6 bases). Trimming shortened V by 3 bases and J by 8 bases, and 10 bases separated the two germline ends. CDR1 and CDR2 (germline): SQVTM, ANQGSEA. The CDR3 contains 11 residues. CDR3 loop: CSVEDRGGYTF. In DNA form, the CDR3 reads TGCAGCGTTGAGGACAGAGGCGGCTACACCTTC.

The genes are TRBV20-1 and TRBJ2-5; possibly TRBD2 for D (5 bases). Germline V gene data show CDR1 as DFQATT and CDR2 as SNEGSKA (reference sequence). The CDR3 has 15 residues. The V end was cut by 3 bases, the J end by 4 bases, with 18 bases between. The CDR3 bases are TGCAGTGCTAGGACCCACGTGGTTGAGGGAGAGACCCAGTACTTC. This sequence encodes CSARTHVVEGETQYF.

The V gene is TRBV20-1, the J gene TRBJ2-3; D unclear. Germline CDR1 DFQATT, CDR2 SNEGSKA (reference sequence). V lost 5 bases and J lost 1, with 13 bases in between. The CDR3 is 14 amino acids. The CDR3 coding sequence is TGCAGTGCTGACCCCCCTGGGGGCACAGATACGCAGTATTTT. It yields the protein CSADPPGGTDTQYF.

This rearrangement joins TRBV29-1 to TRBJ2-5; D unresolved. Germline-derived CDR1 and CDR2 are SQVTM and ANQGSEA. V lost 4 bases, J lost 2 bases, and 26 bases lay in between. The CDR3 is made up of 18 amino acids. The CDR3 coding sequence is TGCAGCGTTGTCCTGCGTGTAATGGCTACTCCCAAGCAAGAGACCCAGTACTTC. Translating it yields CSVVLRVMATPKQETQYF.

This clonotype appeared a few times. The rearrangement uses TRBV7-2 and TRBJ2-7, with D perhaps being TRBD1 or TRBD2 (5 bases each). Germline values: CDR1 SGHTA, CDR2 FQGNSA. This CDR3 contains 15 residues. V lost 5 bases, J lost 0 bases, and 14 bases lay in between. CDR3 residues: CASSLRPGPSYEQYF. The CDR3 DNA sequence: TGTGCCAGCAGCCTACGCCCGGGACCCTCCTACGAGCAGTACTTC.

This clonotype was counted between two and nine times. The chain recombines TRBV20-1 with TRBJ2-1; the D gene is possibly TRBD1 (5 bases). Trimming cost V 3 bases and J 7 bases, with 13 bases left between them. Per the germline V gene, CDR1 is DFQATT and CDR2 is SNEGSKA (reference sequence). The CDR3 totals 13 residues. The CDR3 DNA is TGCAGTGCTAGCAGTGGGGCCAGGAATGAGCAGTTCTTC. Protein: CSASSGARNEQFF.

V usage is TRBV29-1 and J usage is TRBJ2-1; D ambiguous. The germline V and J ends were trimmed by 4 bases and 2 bases, with 12 bases remaining between them. The CDR3 loop spans 14 amino acids. The germline gives CDR1 SQVTM, CDR2 ANQGSEA. The CDR3 DNA is TGCAGCGTTGTGGTGGGCGGAACCTACAATGAGCAGTTCTTC. This codes for CSVVVGGTYNEQFF.